These T cell receptor beta chains were read from a single sample in a study of T-cell reconstitution after alpha-beta-depleted transplantation in children. MiXCR, run by TCRdb on the PCR reads, gives a single entry per CDR3 protein. The sample lists approximately 500,000 distinct CDR3 sequences, 27% occurring once. The material sequenced was PBMCs, taken before TCRalphabeta/CD19-depleted stem cell transplant. These receptors were collected from a boy under three years old with Wiskott-Aldrich syndrome, due to receive a stem cell transplant. Each CDR3 is given with its conserved first and last residue. Each record gives: clone size, V gene, J gene, D gene, CDR3 DNA, CDR3 protein. A D gene is named only where the DNA matches it firmly. Where a row states a size, it is once, few, many or the class of an expanded clone; other rows omit it.

NA	TRBV4-1	TRBJ2-4	NA	TGCGCCAGCAGCCCCCGACAGGTTCGAGATAAAAACATTCAGTACTTC	CASSPRQVRDKNIQYF
many	TRBV12-3/TRBV12-4	TRBJ1-1	TRBD1	TGTGCCAGCAGTTTATTCGGACAGGGCTGGGACACTGAAGCTTTCTTT	CASSLFGQGWDTEAFF
NA	TRBV5-1	TRBJ2-5	NA	TGCGCCAGCAGCTTGTTACTCCTTCAAGAGACCCAGTACTTC	CASSLLLLQETQYF
NA	TRBV12-3/TRBV12-4	TRBJ2-1	TRBD2	TGTGCCAGCAGTTTAATGGGACTAGCGGGAGCCTACAATGAGCAGTTCTTC	CASSLMGLAGAYNEQFF
NA	TRBV5-4	TRBJ1-1	NA	TGTGCCAGCAGCTTGGCTTCCAGTGAAGCTTTCTTT	CASSLASSEAFF
NA	TRBV6-5	TRBJ2-7	TRBD2	TGTGCCAGCAGTTATTCCGGGACTAGCGCCGGCGAGCAGTACTTC	CASSYSGTSAGEQYF
few	TRBV20-1	TRBJ2-2	NA	TGCAGTGCTAGATACCCGGCGGTGGCCGGGGAGCTGTTTTTT	CSARYPAVAGELFF
few	TRBV5-5	TRBJ2-2	NA	TGTGCCAGCAGTCGCGGATTGACCGGGGAGCTGTTTTTT	CASSRGLTGELFF
NA	TRBV5-1	TRBJ1-4	NA	TGCGCCAGCAGGAGGGAGAGGCCCGAAAAACTGTTTTTT	CASRRERPEKLFF
few	TRBV20-1	TRBJ1-3	NA	TGCAGTGCTAGACCCACAGGAAACACCATATATTTT	CSARPTGNTIYF
once	TRBV15	TRBJ1-4	TRBD1	TGTGCCACCAGCAGGGGACAGACTAATGAAAAACTGTTTTTT	CATSRGQTNEKLFF
NA	TRBV20-1	TRBJ2-1	NA	TGCAGTGCTAGTTTGGCTAGCCTGATATACAATGAGCAGTTCTTC	CSASLASLIYNEQFF
NA	TRBV5-1	TRBJ2-5	TRBD1	TGCGCCAGCAGCTTGCTACAGGGGTCTGAGACCCAGTACTTC	CASSLLQGSETQYF
NA	TRBV5-1	TRBJ2-1	NA	TGCGCCAGCATTGGCGGGCGGAACTACAATGAGCAGTTCTTC	CASIGGRNYNEQFF
NA	TRBV9	TRBJ2-6	NA	TGTGCCAGCAGCGTAGCCCTACCGAGCGCTGGGGCCAACGTCCTGACTTTC	CASSVALPSAGANVLTF
few	TRBV28	TRBJ2-3	NA	TGTGCCAGCAGTTTTGCGGGCAGGACTAGCACAGATACGCAGTATTTT	CASSFAGRTSTDTQYF
NA	TRBV6-1	TRBJ2-3	TRBD2	TGTGCCAGCAGTGAAGATCCGGGACTAGCGGGAGCCCGCACAGATACGCAGTATTTT	CASSEDPGLAGARTDTQYF
once	TRBV6-1	TRBJ2-7	NA	TGTGCCAGCAGTGCAAGCCCCGGAATCTCCTACGAGCAGTACTTC	CASSASPGISYEQYF
few	TRBV5-1	TRBJ2-7	NA	TGCGCCAGCAGCTTGGACAGACTACAGTACTTC	CASSLDRLQYF
NA	TRBV5-1	TRBJ1-4	NA	TGCGCCAGCAGCTTGGACAGGACTAATGAAAAACTGTTTTTT	CASSLDRTNEKLFF
NA	TRBV5-1	TRBJ2-4	NA	TGCGCCAGCAGCTTCGGGCCAAGGGACATTCAGTACTTC	CASSFGPRDIQYF
few	TRBV25-1	TRBJ2-7	TRBD2	TGTGCCAGCAGTGACCGATCCGGGACTAGCGGGGTTTACGAGCAGTACTTC	CASSDRSGTSGVYEQYF
NA	TRBV7-3	TRBJ2-1	TRBD1	TGTGCCAGCGCGCCCGGGACAGGCTCCTACAATGAGCAGTTCTTC	CASAPGTGSYNEQFF
few	TRBV9	TRBJ2-7	NA	TGTGCCAGCAGCGTCAACGTTCAGGGTTACGAGCAGTACTTC	CASSVNVQGYEQYF
few	TRBV2	TRBJ1-3	TRBD1	TGTGCCAGCAGCGCAGACAGGGGTGGAAACACCATATATTTT	CASSADRGGNTIYF